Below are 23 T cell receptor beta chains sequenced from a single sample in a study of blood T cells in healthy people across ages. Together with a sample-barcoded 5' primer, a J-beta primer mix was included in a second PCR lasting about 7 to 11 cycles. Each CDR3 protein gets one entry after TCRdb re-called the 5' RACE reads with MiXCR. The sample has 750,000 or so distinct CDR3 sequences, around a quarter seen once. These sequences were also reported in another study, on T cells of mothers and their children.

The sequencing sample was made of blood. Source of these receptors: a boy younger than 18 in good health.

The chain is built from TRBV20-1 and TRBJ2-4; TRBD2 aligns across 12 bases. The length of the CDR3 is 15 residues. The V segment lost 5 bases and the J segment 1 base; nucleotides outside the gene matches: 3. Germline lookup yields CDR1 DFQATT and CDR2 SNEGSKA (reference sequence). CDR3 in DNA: TGCAGTGCTCCGACTAGCGGGAGTGCCAAAAACATTCAGTACTTC. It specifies CSAPTSGSAKNIQYF.

In DNA form, the CDR3 reads TGCAGTGCCACAACTACAGAAAACTATGGCTACACCTTC. The encoded protein is CSATTTENYGYTF. This chain uses TRBV20-1 with TRBJ1-2; D remains unclear. The CDR3 loop spans 13 amino acids. Germline V lookup: CDR1 DFQATT, CDR2 SNEGSKA (reference sequence). V was trimmed by 6 bases and J by 2 bases, leaving 13 bases between them.

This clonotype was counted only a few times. This CDR3 reads CASSYGELETQYF. The CDR3 coding sequence is TGTGCCAGCAGTTATGGGGAGTTGGAGACCCAGTACTTC. J is TRBJ2-5 and V is TRBV27, with D possibly TRBD2 on 5 matching bases. V lost 4 bases to trimming and J lost 5 bases, with 11 bases between them. Looked up from germline, CDR1 is MNHEY and CDR2 is SMNVEV (reference sequence). The CDR3 length is 13 residues.

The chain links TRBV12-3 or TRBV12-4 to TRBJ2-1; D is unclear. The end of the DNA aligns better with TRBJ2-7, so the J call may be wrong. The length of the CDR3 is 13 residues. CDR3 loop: CASSFPGLYEQYF. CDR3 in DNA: TGTGCCAGCAGTTTTCCAGGATTGTACGAGCAGTACTTC.

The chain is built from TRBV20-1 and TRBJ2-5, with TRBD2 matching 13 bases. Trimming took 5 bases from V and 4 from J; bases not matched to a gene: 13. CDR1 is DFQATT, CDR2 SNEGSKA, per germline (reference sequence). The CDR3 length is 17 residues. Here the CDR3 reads CSAGTTSGRARGETQYF. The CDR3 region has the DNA TGCAGTGCTGGGACCACTAGCGGGAGGGCTCGTGGAGAGACCCAGTACTTC.

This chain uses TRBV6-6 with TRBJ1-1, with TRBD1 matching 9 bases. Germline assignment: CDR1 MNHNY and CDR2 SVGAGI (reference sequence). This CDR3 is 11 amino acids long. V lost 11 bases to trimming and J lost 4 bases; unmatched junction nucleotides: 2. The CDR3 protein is CAGQGPTEAFF. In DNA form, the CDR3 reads TGTGCCGGACAGGGGCCCACTGAAGCTTTCTTT.

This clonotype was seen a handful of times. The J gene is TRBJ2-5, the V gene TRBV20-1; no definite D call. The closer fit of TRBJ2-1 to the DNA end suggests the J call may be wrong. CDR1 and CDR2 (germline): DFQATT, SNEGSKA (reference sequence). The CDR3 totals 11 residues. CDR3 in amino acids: CSVPRSNEQFF. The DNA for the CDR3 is TGCAGTGTGCCCCGAAGCAATGAGCAGTTCTTC.

CDR3 sequence (DNA): TGTGCCAGCAGCTTAGTCCTAGTGGGGATTAATGAGCAGTTCTTC. This translates into CASSLVLVGINEQFF. The rearrangement uses TRBV7-9 and TRBJ2-1; D gene uncertain. V was clipped by 1 base and J by 7 bases, with 14 bases between them. The CDR3 consists of 15 residues. Germline-derived CDR1 and CDR2 are SEHNR and FQNEAQ (reference sequence).

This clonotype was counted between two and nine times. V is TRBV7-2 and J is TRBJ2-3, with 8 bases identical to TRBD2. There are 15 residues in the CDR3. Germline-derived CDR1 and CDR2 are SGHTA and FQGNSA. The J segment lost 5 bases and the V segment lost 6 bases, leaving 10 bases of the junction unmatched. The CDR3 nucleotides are TGTGCCAGCAGTCCCCTACAGCGGGGGTTAGATACGCAGTATTTT. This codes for CASSPLQRGLDTQYF. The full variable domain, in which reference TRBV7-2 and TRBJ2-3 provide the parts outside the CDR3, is GAGVSQSPSNKVTEKGKDVELRCDPISGHTALYWYRQSLGQGLEFLIYFQGNSAPDKSGLPSDRFSAERTGGSVSTLTIQRTQQEDSAVYLCASSPLQRGLDTQYFGPGTRLTVL.

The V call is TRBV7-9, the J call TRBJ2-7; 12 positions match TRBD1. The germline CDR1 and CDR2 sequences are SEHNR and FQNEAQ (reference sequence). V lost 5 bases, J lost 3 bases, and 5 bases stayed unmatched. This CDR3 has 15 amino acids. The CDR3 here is CASSNGTGGIYEQYF. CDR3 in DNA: TGTGCCAGCAGCAACGGGACAGGGGGCATCTACGAGCAGTACTTC.

CDR3 residues: CASSRQVGFGGGKEKLFF. As DNA, the CDR3 is TGCGCCAGCAGCCGACAAGTGGGATTCGGGGGAGGGAAGGAAAAACTGTTTTTT. This chain joins TRBV4-3 and TRBJ1-4; D is possibly TRBD1 (5 bases). The CDR3 totals 18 residues. Trimming took 4 bases from V and 8 from J, leaving 26 bases between them. CDR1 is LGHNA and CDR2 is YSLEER in the germline V gene.

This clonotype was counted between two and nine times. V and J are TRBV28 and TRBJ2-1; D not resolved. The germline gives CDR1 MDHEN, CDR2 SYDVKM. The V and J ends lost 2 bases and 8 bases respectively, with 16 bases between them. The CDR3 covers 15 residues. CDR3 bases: TGTGCCAGCAGTTTAATAGGTGGACCTCTGGATGAGCAGTTCTTC. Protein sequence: CASSLIGGPLDEQFF.

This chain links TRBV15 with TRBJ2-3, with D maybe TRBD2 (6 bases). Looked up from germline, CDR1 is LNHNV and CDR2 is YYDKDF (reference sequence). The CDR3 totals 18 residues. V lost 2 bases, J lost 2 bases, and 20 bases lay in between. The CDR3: CATSRLPPGTSTTDTQYF. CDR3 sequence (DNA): TGTGCCACCAGCAGACTTCCTCCCGGGACTTCCACCACAGATACGCAGTATTTT.

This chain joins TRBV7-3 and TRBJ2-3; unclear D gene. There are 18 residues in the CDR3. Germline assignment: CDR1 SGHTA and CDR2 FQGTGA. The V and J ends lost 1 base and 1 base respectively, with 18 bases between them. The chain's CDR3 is CASSLSPQALGGTDTQYF. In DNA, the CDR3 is TGTGCCAGCAGCTTAAGCCCCCAGGCCCTAGGTGGCACAGATACGCAGTATTTT.

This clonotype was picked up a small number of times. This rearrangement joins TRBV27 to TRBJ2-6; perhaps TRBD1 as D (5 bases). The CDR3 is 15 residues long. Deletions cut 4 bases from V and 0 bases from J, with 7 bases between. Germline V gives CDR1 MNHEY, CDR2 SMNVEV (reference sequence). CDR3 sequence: CASSWGLSGANVLTF. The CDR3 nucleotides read TGTGCCAGCAGTTGGGGCCTCTCTGGGGCCAACGTCCTGACTTTC. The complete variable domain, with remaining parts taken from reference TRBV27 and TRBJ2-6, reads EAQVTQNPRYLITVTGKKLTVTCSQNMNHEYMSWYRQDPGLGLRQIYYSMNVEVTDKGDVPEGYKVSRKEKRNFPLILESPSPNQTSLYFCASSWGLSGANVLTFGAGSRLTVL.

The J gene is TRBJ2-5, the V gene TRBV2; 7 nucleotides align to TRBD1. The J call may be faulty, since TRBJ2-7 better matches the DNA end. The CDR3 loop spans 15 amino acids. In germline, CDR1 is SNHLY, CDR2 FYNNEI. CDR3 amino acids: CASRRSGTELYEQYF. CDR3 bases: TGTGCCAGCAGGAGATCCGGGACAGAGCTATACGAGCAGTACTTC.

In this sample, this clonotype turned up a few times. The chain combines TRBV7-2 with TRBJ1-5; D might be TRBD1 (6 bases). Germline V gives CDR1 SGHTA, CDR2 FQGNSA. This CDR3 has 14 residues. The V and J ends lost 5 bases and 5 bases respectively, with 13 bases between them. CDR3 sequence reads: CASSPDRSDQPQHF. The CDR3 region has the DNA TGTGCCAGCAGCCCCGACAGGTCCGATCAGCCCCAGCATTTT.

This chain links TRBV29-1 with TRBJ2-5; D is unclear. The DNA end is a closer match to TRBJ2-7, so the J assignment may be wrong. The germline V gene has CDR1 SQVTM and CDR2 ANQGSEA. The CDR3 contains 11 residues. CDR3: CSTLWGDEQYF. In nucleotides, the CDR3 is TGCAGCACACTTTGGGGTGACGAGCAGTACTTC.

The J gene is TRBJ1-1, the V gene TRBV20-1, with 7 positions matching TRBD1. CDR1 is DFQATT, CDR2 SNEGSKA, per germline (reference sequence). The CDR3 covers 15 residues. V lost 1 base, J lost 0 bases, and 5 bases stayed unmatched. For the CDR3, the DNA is TGCAGTGCTAGAGGGAAGGGGGCCATGAACACTGAAGCTTTCTTT. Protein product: CSARGKGAMNTEAFF.

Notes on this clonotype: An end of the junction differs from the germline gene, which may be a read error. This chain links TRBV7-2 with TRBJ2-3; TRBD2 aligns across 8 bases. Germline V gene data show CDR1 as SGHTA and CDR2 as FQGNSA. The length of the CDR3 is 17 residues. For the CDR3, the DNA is TGTGCCAGCAGCTTAGCGCTAAGCGGGGGAATAACAGATACGCAGTGTTTT. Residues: CASSLALSGGITDTQCF.

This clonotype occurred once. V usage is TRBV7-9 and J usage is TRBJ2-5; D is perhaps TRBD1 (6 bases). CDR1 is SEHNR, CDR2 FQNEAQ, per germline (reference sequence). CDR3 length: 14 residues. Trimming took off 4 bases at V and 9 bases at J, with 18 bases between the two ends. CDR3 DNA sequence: TGTGCCAGCAGCTCAGGACAGTCTGGGGCGGCCCAGTACTTC. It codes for CASSSGQSGAAQYF.

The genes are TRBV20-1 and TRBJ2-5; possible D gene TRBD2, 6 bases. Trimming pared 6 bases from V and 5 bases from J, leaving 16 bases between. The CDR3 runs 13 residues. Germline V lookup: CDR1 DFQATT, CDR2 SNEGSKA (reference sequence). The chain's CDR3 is CSAQEEGRETQYF. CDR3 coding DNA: TGCAGTGCCCAAGAGGAGGGCCGGGAGACCCAGTACTTC.

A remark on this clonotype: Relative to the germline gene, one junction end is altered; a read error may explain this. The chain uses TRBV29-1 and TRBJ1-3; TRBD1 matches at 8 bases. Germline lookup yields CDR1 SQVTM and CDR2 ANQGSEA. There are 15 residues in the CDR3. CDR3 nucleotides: TGCAGCGTTCAGGGGGCGGAAGGACCTGGAAACACCACATATTTT. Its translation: CSVQGAEGPGNTTYF.